There are a few counts of the clone carrying this T cell receptor beta chain. In the study's own analysis: Amplification with reference gene primers provided the estimates of nucleated cell counts. The assay was immunoSEQ multiplex PCR, and TCRdb's table has in-frame clones only and misses some. The D gene and trimming were derived from the DNA, and the V and J assignments and clone size from that table. The repertoire holds approximately 170,000 clones, with approximately 87% as singletons. The record originates from a study of blood T cell repertoires in COVID-19. The sample taken for sequencing was peripheral blood. This receptor was obtained from an older woman with COVID-19, enrolled during active disease.

The chain's CDR3 is CASSYGRGTGGYTF. The CDR3 region has the DNA TGTGCCAGCAGCTATGGAAGGGGGACAGGGGGCTACACCTTC. The rearrangement uses TRBV6-5 and TRBJ1-2; 9 bases match TRBD1. Germline V gene lookup returns CDR1 MNHEY and CDR2 SVGAGI. The CDR3 extends over 14 amino acids. V lost 6 bases and J lost 8; bases outside the gene matches: 10.